The rows below give T cell receptor beta chains drawn from one sample of a study of OX40 agonist ivuxolimab in advanced cancers. The data were produced by immunoSEQ multiplex PCR, yet TCRdb's version contains in-frame clones alone and is incomplete. The data hold some 39,000 clones, with more than 70% observed a single time. Sequences were derived from CD4+ or CD8+ T cells sorted from blood, sampled in a trial of the OX40 agonist ivuxolimab. All receptors derive from an adult with an advanced solid tumor such as melanoma, head and neck, liver or kidney cancer. The CDR3 runs from the conserved cysteine through the conserved F or W. D genes are given only for firm matches. Not every row has a clone size; where given, it reads once, few, many or a size class.

v_call	clone_size	d_call	j_call	cdr3_nt	cdr3_aa
TRBV5-8	-	TRBD2	TRBJ2-2	TGTGCCAGCAGCCGGGGGGGCAGCGGGGAGCTGTTTTTT	CASSRGGSGELFF
TRBV25-1	-	-	TRBJ2-1	TGTGCCAGCGGAGTCGATTGGTGGAATGAGCAGTTCTTC	CASGVDWWNEQFF
TRBV2	once	TRBD1	TRBJ2-1	TGTGCCAGCAGTTTGACAGGGCTTGAGCAGTTCTTC	CASSLTGLEQFF
TRBV2	-	-	TRBJ1-2	TGTGCCAGCAGGACAATATTTGACTATGGCTACACCTTC	CASRTIFDYGYTF
TRBV6-1	-	-	TRBJ2-3	TGTGCCAGCAGTCTTACGCGCCTTCACACAGATACGCAGTATTTT	CASSLTRLHTDTQYF
TRBV15	-	-	TRBJ1-2	TGTGCCACCAGCGATTTTATACTCGGACAGTCTAACTATGGCTACACCTTC	CATSDFILGQSNYGYTF
TRBV18	-	-	TRBJ1-5	TGTGCCAGCTCACCAGTCGGACCATTGAGGGACCAGCCCCAGCATTTT	CASSPVGPLRDQPQHF
TRBV7-9	-	TRBD1	TRBJ1-1	TGTGCCAGCAGTTCGGACAGGGCGAACACTGAAGCTTTCTTT	CASSSDRANTEAFF
TRBV7-3	-	TRBD2	TRBJ2-1	TGTGCCAGCAGTCCGGGACTAGCGGTCTACAATGAGCAGTTCTTC	CASSPGLAVYNEQFF
TRBV27	few	TRBD2	TRBJ2-2	TGTGCCAGCAGTTCTGGACTAGCGGCCGTGGAGCTGTTTTTT	CASSSGLAAVELFF
TRBV4-2	-	TRBD2	TRBJ2-1	TGTGCCAGCAGCCAAGATCCCCTAGCGGGATACAATGAGCAGTTCTTC	CASSQDPLAGYNEQFF
TRBV6-1	-	-	TRBJ2-7	TGTGCCAGCAGTCTCATCCGGCTGTACGAGCAGTACTTC	CASSLIRLYEQYF
TRBV5-1	-	TRBD2	TRBJ2-2	TGCGCCAGCAGCGTAGCGGGAGGCCACACCGGGGAGCTGTTTTTT	CASSVAGGHTGELFF
TRBV7-3	once	TRBD2	TRBJ2-1	TGTGCCAGCAGCCCGGGGGGGTCCTCCTACAATGAGCAGTTCTTC	CASSPGGSSYNEQFF
TRBV19	-	TRBD2	TRBJ2-3	TGTGCCAGTAGTCCAGCGGGAGGGTTCACAGATACGCAGTATTTT	CASSPAGGFTDTQYF
TRBV5-1	-	TRBD1	TRBJ2-7	TGCGCCAGCAGCTTAGTAGGGGGCGTCTACGAGCAGTACTTC	CASSLVGGVYEQYF
TRBV5-1	-	-	TRBJ1-1	TGCGCCAGCAGCTTCTATTCAGCGGATATTGCCACTGAAGCTTTCTTT	CASSFYSADIATEAFF
TRBV19	-	-	TRBJ1-2	TGTGCCAGTAGTCAATGGACAGACCGACACTATGGCTACACCTTC	CASSQWTDRHYGYTF
TRBV5-8	-	-	TRBJ2-1	TGTGCCAGCAGCCCTTGGGGGAATGAGCAGTTCTTC	CASSPWGNEQFF
TRBV18	-	TRBD1	TRBJ1-2	TGTGCCAGCTCAGAAGACAGGGCAGACAACTATGGCTACACCTTC	CASSEDRADNYGYTF
TRBV27	-	TRBD2	TRBJ2-3	TGTGCCAGCAGTTTATGGGCGCCTGGGACTAGCGGGAGGGGGGGGCTAGATACGCAGTATTTT	CASSLWAPGTSGRGGLDTQYF
TRBV11-2	-	TRBD1	TRBJ1-2	TGTGCCAGCAGAACCGGGACAGGGGGGCGGTATGGCTACACCTTC	CASRTGTGGRYGYTF
TRBV13	-	TRBD1	TRBJ2-7	TGTGCCAGCAGCGGACGGACCGGGACAGGAAATAGAGGCTACGAGCAGTACTTC	CASSGRTGTGNRGYEQYF
TRBV6-1	-	TRBD1	TRBJ2-4	TGTGCCAGCACTTTACAGGGGGCAGGCAAAAACATTCAGTACTTC	CASTLQGAGKNIQYF
TRBV7-9	-	-	TRBJ1-1	TGTGCCAGCAGCTCCGGGGGGGAGGGGAGCACTGAAGCTTTCTTT	CASSSGGEGSTEAFF
TRBV7-9	once	TRBD2	TRBJ2-1	TGTGCCAGCAGTTCTAGCGGGACATGGGTTCTCAATGAGCAGTTCTTC	CASSSSGTWVLNEQFF
TRBV18	-	-	TRBJ1-5	TGTGCCAGCTCACCAGCGGACATCCGAGGTCCCCAGCATTTT	CASSPADIRGPQHF
TRBV10-2	-	TRBD2	TRBJ2-7	TGCGCCAGCAGTGAGTCGACGTGGGCGGGAGTGCCCTACGAGCAGTACTTC	CASSESTWAGVPYEQYF
TRBV19	-	TRBD1	TRBJ1-4	TGTGCCAGTAGTACGAACGGTTGGGATACGGACAGGGGTGGAGAAAAACTGTTTTTT	CASSTNGWDTDRGGEKLFF
TRBV19	few	TRBD2	TRBJ2-1	TGTGCCAGTAGCAAGGGACTAGCGGGAGGTTTAAGTAAAGGTAGCCACAATGAGCAGTTCTTC	CASSKGLAGGLSKGSHNEQFF
TRBV18	-	TRBD1	TRBJ2-7	TGTGCCAGCTCACCATCCAGGGGGAGCTACGAGCAGTACTTC	CASSPSRGSYEQYF
TRBV7-9	-	-	TRBJ1-1	TGTGCCAGCAGCTTAGCCGGGGTTACTGAAGCTTTCTTT	CASSLAGVTEAFF
TRBV28	-	-	TRBJ2-5	TGTGCCAGCAGCTTGAGGCCCCGAGTGAGGGCGGGATATGGAGGGACCCAGTACTTC	CASSLRPRVRAGYGGTQYF
TRBV5-4	-	TRBD1	TRBJ2-5	TGTGCCAGCAGCTTGGGGACAGGGGCGGGGGAGACCCAGTACTTC	CASSLGTGAGETQYF